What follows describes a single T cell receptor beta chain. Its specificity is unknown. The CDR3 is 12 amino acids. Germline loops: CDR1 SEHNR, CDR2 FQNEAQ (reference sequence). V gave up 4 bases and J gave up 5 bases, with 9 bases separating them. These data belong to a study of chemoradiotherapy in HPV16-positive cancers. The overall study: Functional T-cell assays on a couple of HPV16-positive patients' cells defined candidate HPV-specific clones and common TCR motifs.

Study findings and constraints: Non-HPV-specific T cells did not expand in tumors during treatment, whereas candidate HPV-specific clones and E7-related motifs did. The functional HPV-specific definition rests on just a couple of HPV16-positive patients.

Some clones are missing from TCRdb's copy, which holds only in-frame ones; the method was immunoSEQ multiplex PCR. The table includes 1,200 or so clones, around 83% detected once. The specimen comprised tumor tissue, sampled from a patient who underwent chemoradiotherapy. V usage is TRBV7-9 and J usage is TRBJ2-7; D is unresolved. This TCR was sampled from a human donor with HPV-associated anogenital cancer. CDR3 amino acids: CASSSLRDEQYF. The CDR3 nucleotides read TGTGCCAGCAGCTCCCTAAGAGACGAGCAGTACTTC.